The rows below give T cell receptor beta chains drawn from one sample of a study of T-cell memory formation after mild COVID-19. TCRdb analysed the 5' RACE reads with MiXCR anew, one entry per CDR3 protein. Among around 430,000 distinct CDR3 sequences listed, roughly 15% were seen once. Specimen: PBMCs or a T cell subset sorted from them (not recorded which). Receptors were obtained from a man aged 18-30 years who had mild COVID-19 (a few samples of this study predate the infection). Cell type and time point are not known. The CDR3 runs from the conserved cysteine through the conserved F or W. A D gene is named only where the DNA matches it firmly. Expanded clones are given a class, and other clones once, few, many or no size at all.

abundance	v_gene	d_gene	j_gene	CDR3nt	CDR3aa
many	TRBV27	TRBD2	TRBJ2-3	TGTGCCAGCAGTTTCATGTTTCCAGCGGGGGGAGATACGCAGTATTTT	CASSFMFPAGGDTQYF
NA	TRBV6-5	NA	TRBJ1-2	TGTGCCAGCAGGCGGGACGGTAACTATGGCTACACCTTC	CASRRDGNYGYTF
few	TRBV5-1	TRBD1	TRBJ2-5	TGCGCCAGCAGCGGAACAGGGGGCCAAGAGACCCAGTACTTC	CASSGTGGQETQYF
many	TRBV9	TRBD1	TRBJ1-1	TGTGCCAGCAGCGAACCCCCCGGGACAGGGTCGGAAGCTTTCTTT	CASSEPPGTGSEAFF
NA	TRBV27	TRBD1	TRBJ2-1	TGTGCCAGCAGCTTTACCGGGACAGGGGCAAATGAGCAGTTCTTC	CASSFTGTGANEQFF
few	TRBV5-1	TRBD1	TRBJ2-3	TGCGCCAGCAGCTGGGGGGCCGGGACAGGGTCATCCGATACGCAGTATTTT	CASSWGAGTGSSDTQYF
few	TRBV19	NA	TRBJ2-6	TGTGCCAGTAAGAATTCTGGGGCCAACGTCCTGACTTTC	CASKNSGANVLTF
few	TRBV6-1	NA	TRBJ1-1	TGTGCCAGCAGTGAATTTAGTAGGGGTGACACTGAAGCTTTCTTT	CASSEFSRGDTEAFF
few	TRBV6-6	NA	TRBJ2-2	TGTGCCAGCACCGCCCCCCCCCCCAGGGGAGACGGGGAGCTGTTTTTT	CASTAPPPRGDGELFF
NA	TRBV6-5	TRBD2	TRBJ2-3	TGTGCCAGCAGTTACGATGCGGGGGTACCAGATACGCAGTATTTT	CASSYDAGVPDTQYF
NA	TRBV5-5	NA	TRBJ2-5	TGTGCCAGCAGCTTGTCGGGTTATCAAGAGACCCAGTACTTC	CASSLSGYQETQYF
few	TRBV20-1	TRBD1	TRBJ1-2	TGCAGTGCTAGGGAGGGACAGGGGAACTATGGCTACACCTTC	CSAREGQGNYGYTF
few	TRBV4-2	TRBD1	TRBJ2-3	TGTGCCAGCAGCCCAAACACGTTCGACAGGGGCCTGGGAGATACGCAGTATTTT	CASSPNTFDRGLGDTQYF